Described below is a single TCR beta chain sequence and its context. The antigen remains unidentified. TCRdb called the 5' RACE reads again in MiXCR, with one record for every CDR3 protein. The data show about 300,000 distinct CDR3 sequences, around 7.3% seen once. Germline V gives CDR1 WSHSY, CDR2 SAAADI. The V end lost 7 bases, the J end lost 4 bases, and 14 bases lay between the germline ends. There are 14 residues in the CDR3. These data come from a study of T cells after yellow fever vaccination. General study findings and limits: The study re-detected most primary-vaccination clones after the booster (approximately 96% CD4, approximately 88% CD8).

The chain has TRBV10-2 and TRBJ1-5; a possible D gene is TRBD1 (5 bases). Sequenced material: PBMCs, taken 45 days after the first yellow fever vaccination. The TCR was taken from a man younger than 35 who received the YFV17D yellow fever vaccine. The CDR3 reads CASMRGGLNQPQHF. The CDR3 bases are TGCGCCAGCATGAGGGGTGGACTAAATCAGCCCCAGCATTTT.